A single sample is the source of the 10 T cell receptor beta chains below, sequenced in a study of T cells in women clearing cervical HPV infection. Repertoires were generated with immunoSEQ multiplex PCR, while TCRdb's copy carries only in-frame clones and drops some. The sample table sets out 20,000 to 25,000 clones. The sample comprised blood buffy coat. Receptors were obtained from a woman between 18 and 69 years old with a cervical HPV16 infection that either progressed to CIN3+ or cleared (not recorded which).

The part of the CDR3 DNA that was read is TGTGCCAGCAGTCCGGGACAGCGAGGAAACACC. Translation: CASSPGQRGNT. The full CDR3 reads CASSPGQRGNTIYF. The rearrangement links TRBV28 to TRBJ1-3, with TRBD1 matching 7 bases. The read ends 3 residues before the CDR3 terminus; that terminus is restored from the germline J gene. Germline V gene data show CDR1 as MDHEN and CDR2 as SYDVKM. The CDR3 consists of 14 residues. Trimming removed 5 bases from V and 4 bases from J; junction bases left unmatched: 5.

To note about this clone: Read coverage stops 3 residues before the CDR3 terminus; the germline J gene supplies the remainder. J is TRBJ2-3 and V is TRBV6-1; TRBD2 aligns across 8 bases. This CDR3 is built from 15 residues. Germline CDR1 is MNHNS and CDR2 is SASEGT. The CDR3 sequence: CASSDLAGRQETQYF. CDR3 bases read: TGTGCCAGCAGTGATCTAGCGGGCCGACAAGAGACG.

As for this clone: The read terminates 3 residues ahead of where the CDR3 ends, so the germline J gene completes it. The chain links TRBV5-6 to TRBJ2-2, with TRBD1 matching 7 bases. There are 14 residues in the CDR3. Germline V gene sequence: CDR1 SGHDT, CDR2 YYEEEE. The DNA read from the CDR3 is TGTGCCAGCAGCTTGTTGACAGGGTGGTCACCG. Residues: CASSLLTGWSP. The whole CDR3 sequence is CASSLLTGWSPLFF. The variable domain in full, with the rest retrieved from reference TRBV5-6 and TRBJ2-2, is DAGVTQSPTHLIKTRGQQVTLRCSPKSGHDTVSWYQQALGQGPQFIFQYYEEEERQRGNFPDRFSGHQFPNYSSELNVNALLLGDSALYLCASSLLTGWSPLFFGEGSRLTVL.

Notes on this clone: The CDR3 end is not reached by the read, which stops 3 residues before it; the germline J gene fills it in. The chain is built from TRBV5-1 and TRBJ2-3; no clear D gene. The V end lost 1 base, the J end lost 4 bases, and 13 bases lay between the germline ends. Germline V gene sequence: CDR1 SGHRS, CDR2 YFSETQ. The CDR3 is 15 amino acids. Partial CDR3 DNA: TGCGCCAGCAGCTTGATCACCTCCCGGGCAGATACG. Translation gives CASSLITSRADT. The full CDR3 protein reads CASSLITSRADTQYF.

A note on this clone: The CDR3 end is not reached by the read, which stops 3 residues before it; the germline J gene fills it in. The chain couples TRBV5-1 to TRBJ1-2; D perhaps matches TRBD1 (5 bases). V lost 4 bases, J lost 4 bases, and 14 bases lay in between. CDR3 length: 14 amino acids. CDR1 is SGHRS and CDR2 is YFSETQ in the germline V gene. The CDR3 bases that were read are TGCGCCAGCAGCAGTCTAGGGGTTGGCTATGGC. It is translated as CASSSLGVGYG. The whole CDR3 protein is CASSSLGVGYGYTF.

As regards this clone: Read data end 3 residues before the CDR3 end; the end is taken from the germline J gene. V and J are TRBV7-9 and TRBJ2-5, with 7 bases fitting TRBD1. Looked up from germline, CDR1 is SEHNR and CDR2 is FQNEAQ (reference sequence). With 5 bases clipped from V and 2 bases from J, the junction kept 5 bases outside the gene matches. This CDR3 has 14 amino acids. The CDR3 region is CASSADRIQETQYF. The CDR3 bases that were read are TGTGCCAGCAGCGCGGACAGGATACAAGAGACC.

As regards this clone: The read is 3 residues too short to cover the CDR3 end, so that end is filled in from the germline J gene. J is TRBJ2-7 and V is TRBV19, with 7 bases matching TRBD1. Losses at the gene ends were 6 bases for V and 4 bases for J; bases not matched to a gene: 3. CDR3 length equals 12 residues. Germline CDR1 is LNHDA and CDR2 is SQIVND (reference sequence). The CDR3 sequence is CASSPGQYEQYF. The CDR3 bases that were read are TGTGCCAGTAGCCCGGGACAGTACGAG.

This clone ranks as medium-sized in terms of frequency. Incomplete CDR3 DNA: TGCAGCGGCAACATAGCGGTTCTAGCCAAAAACATT. Protein product: CSGNIAVLAKNI. The full CDR3 is CSGNIAVLAKNIQYF. This chain links TRBV29-1 with TRBJ2-4; D might be TRBD2 (6 bases). The CDR3 goes on 3 residues after the read ends, and that part is filled in from the germline J gene. There are 15 residues in the CDR3. CDR1 and CDR2 (germline): SQVTM, ANQGSEA. The ends were cut back, 7 bases at V and 0 bases at J, with 16 bases in the middle.

About this clone itself: The read terminates 3 residues ahead of where the CDR3 ends, so the germline J gene completes it. The chain combines TRBV19 with TRBJ2-1, with 12 bases lining up with TRBD2. Trimming cost V 6 bases and J 9 bases; bases outside gene matches: 6. The CDR3 has 14 residues. Germline assignment: CDR1 LNHDA and CDR2 SQIVND (reference sequence). The CDR3: CASRTSGRFGEQFF. The sequenced CDR3 bases are TGTGCCAGTAGGACTAGCGGGAGATTCGGTGAG.

Points on this clone: The DNA ends 3 residues before the CDR3 does, and the rest of the CDR3 is filled in from the germline J gene. The V gene is TRBV11-2, the J gene TRBJ2-3; 7 bases fit TRBD1. The CDR3 extends over 14 amino acids. In germline, CDR1 is SGHAT, CDR2 FQNNGV. CDR3: CASTPGTAHWSQYF. The sequenced part of the CDR3 DNA is TGTGCCAGCACCCCCGGGACAGCCCACTGGTCG.